The 10 T cell receptor beta chains below were found in one sample sequenced in a study of blood T cell repertoires in COVID-19. TCRdb's table, derived via immunoSEQ multiplex PCR, lists solely in-frame clones and lacks some. This table holds about 290,000 clones, 75% to 90% found once. Sequenced sample: PBMCs or T cells enriched from blood (not recorded which). The receptors come from a woman aged 40 to 49 who had recovered from COVID-19.

The CDR3 spells CASSPWDSGRGREQFF. CDR3 DNA sequence: TGCGCCAGCAGCCCATGGGACAGCGGAAGGGGCCGAGAGCAGTTCTTC. The rearrangement links TRBV5-1 to TRBJ2-1, with 7 positions matching TRBD1. Trimming at V came to 4 bases and at J to 10 bases, leaving 17 bases not matched to a gene. Germline V lookup: CDR1 SGHRS, CDR2 YFSETQ. The CDR3 is 16 residues long.

V and J are TRBV5-6 and TRBJ2-7; the D gene is possibly TRBD2 (5 bases). V lost 2 bases and J 7 bases, leaving 16 bases between the germline ends. The CDR3 runs to 14 residues. In germline, CDR1 is SGHDT, CDR2 YYEEEE. The CDR3 coding sequence is TGTGCCAGCAGCTTCGGGCTAGCCCTAGTTGAGCAGTACTTC. This sequence encodes CASSFGLALVEQYF.

The V call is TRBV7-2, the J call TRBJ2-6, with D unclear. This CDR3 is 14 amino acids long. V lost 3 bases, J lost 0 bases, and 3 bases lay in between. Germline V gene sequence: CDR1 SGHTA, CDR2 FQGNSA. CDR3 nucleotides: TGTGCCAGCAGCTTGAGCTCTGGGGCCAACGTCCTGACTTTC. Its translation is CASSLSSGANVLTF.

The chain uses TRBV30 and TRBJ1-3, with D tentatively TRBD1 (5 bases). Germline V gene data show CDR1 as GTSNPN and CDR2 as SVGIG (reference sequence). The V gene lost 1 base and the J gene lost 1 base, with 23 bases spanning the gap. The CDR3 runs to 19 residues. The CDR3 DNA reads TGTGCCTGGAGTGCCGGCGGAACAGGAAGCATTTTTTCTGGAAACACCATATATTTT. Its translation is CAWSAGGTGSIFSGNTIYF.

The DNA for the CDR3 is TGTGCCAGCAGCCAGGGGGCCAGCCTCGGGGAGCTGTTTTTT. The encoded protein is CASSQGASLGELFF. This rearrangement joins TRBV3-1 (or the pseudogene TRBV3-2) to TRBJ2-2; weak D call: TRBD1 (6 bases). V gave up 3 bases and J gave up 7 bases, with 12 bases separating them. The germline V gene has CDR1 LGHDT and CDR2 YNNKEL (reference sequence). The CDR3 is 14 residues long.

The chain is built from TRBV5-1 and TRBJ1-1, with D possibly TRBD1 on 6 matching bases. The germline V gene has CDR1 SGHRS and CDR2 YFSETQ. The V end was cut by 6 bases, the J end by 2 bases, with 14 bases between. The CDR3 length is 14 residues. The CDR3 protein is CASTPTGLNTEAFF. The CDR3 nucleotides are TGCGCCAGCACCCCGACAGGACTTAACACTGAAGCTTTCTTT.

V and J are TRBV19 and TRBJ2-1; D gene ambiguous. V shed 6 bases and J shed 0 bases, with 15 bases lying between them. In germline, CDR1 is LNHDA, CDR2 SQIVND (reference sequence). The CDR3 length is 16 residues. CDR3 sequence reads: CASSLLAVSSYNEQFF. CDR3 DNA: TGTGCCAGTAGCCTCCTGGCGGTGAGCTCCTACAATGAGCAGTTCTTC.

This clone appeared once. This sequence joins TRBV9 and TRBJ1-6; the match to TRBD1 covers 10 bases. This CDR3 spans 18 amino acids. The J segment lost 11 bases and the V segment lost 3 bases, leaving 17 bases of the junction unmatched. The germline gives CDR1 SGDLS, CDR2 YYNGEE. The CDR3 region has the DNA TGTGCCAGCAGCGCAGGGACCGGGACAGGGGAGGGGAGGGCACCCCTCCACTTT. Its translation: CASSAGTGTGEGRAPLHF.

The chain employs TRBV10-1 and TRBJ2-5, with 11 bases identical to TRBD2. The CDR3 has 17 residues. Trimming cost V 0 bases and J 5 bases; bases outside gene matches: 8. Germline-derived CDR1 and CDR2 are WNHNN and SYGVQD (reference sequence). The CDR3 nucleotides are TGCGCCAGCAGTGAGTCCCTGACTAGCGGGGTGAGGGAGACCCAGTACTTC. Amino acids: CASSESLTSGVRETQYF.

The V and J genes are TRBV4-3 and TRBJ2-5; TRBD2 agrees at 7 bases. V shed 0 bases and J 3 bases; nucleotides not matched to a gene: 4. Germline V gene data show CDR1 as LGHNA and CDR2 as YSLEER. CDR3 length: 15 residues. CDR3 DNA: TGCGCCAGCAGCCAAGATCCGGCGGGGGAAGAGACCCAGTACTTC. Amino acids: CASSQDPAGEETQYF.